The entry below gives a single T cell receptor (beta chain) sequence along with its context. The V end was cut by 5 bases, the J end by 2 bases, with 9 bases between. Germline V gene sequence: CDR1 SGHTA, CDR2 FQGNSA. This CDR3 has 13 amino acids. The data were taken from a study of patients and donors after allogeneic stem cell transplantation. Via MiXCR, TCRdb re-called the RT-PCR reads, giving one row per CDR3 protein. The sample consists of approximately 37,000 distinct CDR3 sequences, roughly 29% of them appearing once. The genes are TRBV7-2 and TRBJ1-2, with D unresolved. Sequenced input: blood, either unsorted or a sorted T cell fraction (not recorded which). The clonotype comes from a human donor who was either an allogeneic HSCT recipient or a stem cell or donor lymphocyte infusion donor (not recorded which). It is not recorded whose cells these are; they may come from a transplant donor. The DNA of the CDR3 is TGTGCCAGCAGCACAGCCAGGAACTATGGCTACACCTTC. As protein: CASSTARNYGYTF.